What follows are 3 T cell receptor beta chains derived from one specimen sequenced in a study of blood T cells in healthy people across ages. A second PCR of 7 to 11 cycles used a sample-barcoded 5' primer and a J-beta primer mix. Via MiXCR, TCRdb re-called the 5' RACE reads, giving one row per CDR3 protein. The repertoire includes almost 1 million distinct CDR3 sequences, about 53% of them detected once, and over 20% sits in the top ten. Sequenced: blood. All receptors come from a woman aged 60 to 75 in good health.

For this clonotype: The junction shows a germline mismatch at one end, possibly a read error. The chain carries TRBV6-5 and TRBJ1-2; D is unresolved. Germline CDR1 reads MNHEY; CDR2 reads SVGAGI. This CDR3 spans 13 amino acids. CDR3 sequence reads: CASSDRAHYGYTF. CDR3 DNA: TGTGCCAGCAGTGATAGGGCTCACTATGGCTACACTTTC.

A few counts support this clonotype. V gene TRBV6-5 combines with J gene TRBJ2-5; a possible D gene is TRBD2 (7 bases). Germline V gene lookup returns CDR1 MNHEY and CDR2 SVGAGI. The CDR3 sequence is 19 residues long. V was cut by 0 bases and J by 3 bases, with 23 bases left in between. The CDR3, as DNA: TGTGCCAGCAGTTACTCGACAATCGGGGGGCAGGGAGGGGAAGAGACCCAGTACTTC. It translates to CASSYSTIGGQGGEETQYF.

This rearrangement joins TRBV15 to TRBJ2-3; D perhaps matches TRBD2 (6 bases). This CDR3 has 17 amino acids. The germline CDR1 and CDR2 sequences are LNHNV and YYDKDF (reference sequence). The germline V and J ends were trimmed by 1 base and 3 bases, with 17 bases remaining between them. The CDR3 spells CATSRVLLASETDTQYF. The CDR3 DNA is TGTGCCACCAGCAGAGTTCTACTGGCTAGCGAGACAGATACGCAGTATTTT.